This TCR beta chain was captured in a study of tumor and adjacent non-tumor tissue in lung cancer. The library came from three nested PCR rounds adapted from ARM-PCR protocols. TCRdb recomputed calls from the multiplex PCR reads with MiXCR, one row per CDR3 protein. Altogether 70,000 to 90,000 distinct CDR3 sequences are present, 60% to 85% being singletons, with the ten largest covering approximately 12%. Germline V gene lookup returns CDR1 SGHRS and CDR2 YFSETQ. CDR3 length: 14 amino acids. Between the trimmed V and J ends, which lost 2 bases and 3 bases, there was a span of 6 bases. This clonotype was seen at least ten times. RNA was extracted from bulk tissue without any cell sorting.

The sequence came from a woman aged 45-65 years with non-small cell lung cancer. Sequenced input: lung tumor tissue. The chain couples TRBV5-1 to TRBJ2-6; D is uncertain. The CDR3 bases are TGCGCCAGCAGCTTTGATATTGGGGCCAACGTCCTGACTTTC. It is translated as CASSFDIGANVLTF.